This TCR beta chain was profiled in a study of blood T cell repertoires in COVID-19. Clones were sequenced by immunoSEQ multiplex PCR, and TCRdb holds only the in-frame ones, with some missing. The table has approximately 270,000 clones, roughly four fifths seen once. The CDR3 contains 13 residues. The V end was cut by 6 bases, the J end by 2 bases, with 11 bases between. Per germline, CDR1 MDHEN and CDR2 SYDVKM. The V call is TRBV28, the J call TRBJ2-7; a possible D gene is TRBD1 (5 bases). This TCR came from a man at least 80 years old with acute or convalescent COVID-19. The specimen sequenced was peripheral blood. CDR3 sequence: CASSPDIPYEQYF. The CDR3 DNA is TGTGCCAGCAGCCCGGACATACCCTACGAGCAGTACTTC.